This T cell receptor (beta chain) was sequenced during a study of response to subunit inactivated influenza vaccine. With 4 bases removed from V and 4 bases from J, the gap between germline ends came to 11 bases. This CDR3 has 14 residues. Germline CDR1 is SGHVS and CDR2 is FNYEAQ. TCRdb used MiXCR to reprocess the RT-PCR reads, holding one entry per CDR3 protein. The sample holds over 150,000 distinct CDR3 sequences, approximately 11% seen once. V usage is TRBV7-6 and J usage is TRBJ2-1; D perhaps matches TRBD2 (5 bases). The receptor's source is a man aged 50-75 years who received an inactivated influenza vaccine. This material consisted of CD8+ T cells sorted from PBMCs, taken less than 25 months after vaccination. This CDR3 reads CASSSPRDYNEQFF. Here the CDR3 DNA reads TGTGCCAGCAGCTCACCCCGGGATTACAATGAGCAGTTCTTC.